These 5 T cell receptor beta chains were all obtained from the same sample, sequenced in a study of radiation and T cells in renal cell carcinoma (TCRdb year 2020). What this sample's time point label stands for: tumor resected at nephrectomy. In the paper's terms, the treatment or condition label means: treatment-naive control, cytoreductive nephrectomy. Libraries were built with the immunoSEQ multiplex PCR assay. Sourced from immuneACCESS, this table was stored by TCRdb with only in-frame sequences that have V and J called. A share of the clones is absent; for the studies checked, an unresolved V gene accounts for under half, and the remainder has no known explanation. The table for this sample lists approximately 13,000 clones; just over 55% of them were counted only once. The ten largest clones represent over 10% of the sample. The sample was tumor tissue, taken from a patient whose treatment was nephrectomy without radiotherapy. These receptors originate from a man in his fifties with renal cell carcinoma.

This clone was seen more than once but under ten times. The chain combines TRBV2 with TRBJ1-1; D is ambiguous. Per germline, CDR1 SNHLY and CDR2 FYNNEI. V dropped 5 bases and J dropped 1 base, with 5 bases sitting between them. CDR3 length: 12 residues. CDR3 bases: TGTGCCAGCAGTCAGACGAACACTGAAGCTTTCTTT. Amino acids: CASSQTNTEAFF.

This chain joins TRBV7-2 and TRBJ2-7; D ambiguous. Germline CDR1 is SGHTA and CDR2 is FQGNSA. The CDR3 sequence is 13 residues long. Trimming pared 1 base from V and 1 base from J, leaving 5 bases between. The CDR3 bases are TGTGCCAGCAGCTTAGGACGGTCCTACGAGCAGTACTTC. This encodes CASSLGRSYEQYF.

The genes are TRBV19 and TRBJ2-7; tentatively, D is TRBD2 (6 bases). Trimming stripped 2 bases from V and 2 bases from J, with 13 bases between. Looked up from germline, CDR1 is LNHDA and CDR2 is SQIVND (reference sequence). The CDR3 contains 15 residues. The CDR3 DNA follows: TGTGCCAGTAGTATAAAGGCGGGACCTACCTACGAGCAGTACTTC. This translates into CASSIKAGPTYEQYF.

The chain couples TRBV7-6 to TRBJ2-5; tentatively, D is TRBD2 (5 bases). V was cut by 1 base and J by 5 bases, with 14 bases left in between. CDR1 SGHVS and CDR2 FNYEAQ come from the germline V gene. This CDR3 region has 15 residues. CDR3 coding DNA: TGTGCCAGCAGCTTAGACGGAAAAGCGGAGGAGACCCAGTACTTC. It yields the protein CASSLDGKAEETQYF. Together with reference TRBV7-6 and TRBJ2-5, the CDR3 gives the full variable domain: GAGVSQSPRYKVTKRGQDVALRCDPISGHVSLYWYRQALGQGPEFLTYFNYEAQQDKSGLPNDRFSAERPEGSISTLTIQRTEQRDSAMYRCASSLDGKAEETQYFGPGTRLLVL.

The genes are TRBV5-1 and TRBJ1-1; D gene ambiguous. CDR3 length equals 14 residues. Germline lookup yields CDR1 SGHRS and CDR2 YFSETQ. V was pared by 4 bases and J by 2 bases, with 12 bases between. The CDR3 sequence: CASSRPFPNTEAFF. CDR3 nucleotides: TGCGCCAGCAGCAGACCATTTCCCAACACTGAAGCTTTCTTT. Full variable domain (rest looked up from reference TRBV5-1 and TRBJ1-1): KAGVTQTPRYLIKTRGQQVTLSCSPISGHRSVSWYQQTPGQGLQFLFEYFSETQRNKGNFPGRFSGRQFSNSRSEMNVSTLELGDSALYLCASSRPFPNTEAFFGQGTRLTVV.